Given below is one T cell receptor (beta chain) in context. This record belongs to a study of cytomegalovirus exposure and HLA in healthy donors. The CDR3 spans 13 residues. V dropped 8 bases and J dropped 0; count of bases not matched to a gene: 2. Germline V gene data show CDR1 as MGHDK and CDR2 as SYGVNS. The PCR contained 60 Vbeta and 13 Jbeta primers. Repertoires were generated with immunoSEQ multiplex PCR, while TCRdb's copy carries only in-frame clones and drops some. The sample shows roughly 150,000 clones, 60% to 80% of them seen only once. Sequenced input: PBMCs. The V gene is TRBV25-1, the J gene TRBJ1-1; 8 bases agree with TRBD1. This clonotype originated in a woman aged 40-49 years in good health and CMV-seronegative. The CDR3 DNA reads as TGTGCCAGCGGACAGGGATTGAACACTGAAGCTTTCTTT. The encoded protein is CASGQGLNTEAFF.